The present entry profiles one T cell receptor (beta chain) with its context. The source of the sample is a study of technical replicates of blood from a handful of donors. Trimming removed 2 bases at V and 10 bases at J, with 15 bases between. The CDR3 covers 14 residues. Germline CDR1 SGHAT, CDR2 FQNNGV. The data were produced by immunoSEQ multiplex PCR, yet TCRdb's version contains in-frame clones alone and is incomplete. The sample comprises tens of thousands of clones, 91% of which are singletons, and approximately 3.9% rests with the top ten. The rearrangement uses TRBV11-2 and TRBJ2-1; D may be TRBD2 (6 bases). Sequenced: PBMCs. This TCR was sampled from a human donor in good health. Some clones in this sample may be carry-over from other donors' samples. The CDR3 loop reads CASSLRAGPQEQFF. DNA for the CDR3: TGTGCCAGCAGCTTAAGGGCGGGACCACAGGAGCAGTTCTTC.